This TCR beta chain was obtained from a study of CD8 T cells in ankylosing spondylitis. Study-wide results and caveats: Disease-associated clones were reportedly significantly overrepresented in matched ankylosing spondylitis synovial fluid. Seven to nine highly homologous variants formed a TCR beta motif that appeared characteristic of ankylosing spondylitis blood. Certain motif variants had earlier appeared in reactive arthritis synovial fluid and blood.

TCRdb re-called the 5' RACE reads with MiXCR, one entry per CDR3 protein. In the table there are some 140,000 distinct CDR3 sequences, 6% to 8.5% of which are singletons. Ten or more counts support this clonotype. Its antigen remains unidentified. This CDR3 comprises 15 residues. Per germline, CDR1 SGHKS and CDR2 YYEKEE (reference sequence). V was clipped by 0 bases and J by 3 bases; unmatched bases: 5. V gene TRBV5-5 combines with J gene TRBJ2-7, with 8 bases aligning to TRBD1. Sequencing input: blood, either unsorted or a sorted T cell fraction (not recorded which). This clonotype originated in a female donor with ankylosing spondylitis or in good health (not recorded which). The CDR3 region is CASSLAGQDLYEQYF. The CDR3 DNA reads TGTGCCAGCAGCTTGGCGGGACAGGACCTCTACGAGCAGTACTTC.